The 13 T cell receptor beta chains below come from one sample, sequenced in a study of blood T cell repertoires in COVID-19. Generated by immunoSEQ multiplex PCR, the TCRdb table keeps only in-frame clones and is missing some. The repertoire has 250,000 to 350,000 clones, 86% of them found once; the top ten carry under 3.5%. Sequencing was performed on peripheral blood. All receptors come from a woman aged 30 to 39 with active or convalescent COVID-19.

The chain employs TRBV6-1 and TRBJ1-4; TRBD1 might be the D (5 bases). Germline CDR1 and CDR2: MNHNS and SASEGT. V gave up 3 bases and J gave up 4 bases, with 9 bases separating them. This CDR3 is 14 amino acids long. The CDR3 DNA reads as TGTGCCAGCAGTGAGGGGGGGGATAATGAAAAACTGTTTTTT. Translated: CASSEGGDNEKLFF.

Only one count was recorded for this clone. For the CDR3, the DNA is TGTGCCAGCAGCCCATGGGGGGGAATCTCTGGGGCCAACGTCCTGACTTTC. As protein: CASSPWGGISGANVLTF. The genes are TRBV3-1 (or the pseudogene TRBV3-2) and TRBJ2-6; 7 positions match TRBD2. Germline-derived CDR1 and CDR2 are LGHDT and YNNKEL (reference sequence). This CDR3 region has 17 residues. Trimming at V came to 4 bases and at J to 0 bases, leaving 6 bases not matched to a gene.

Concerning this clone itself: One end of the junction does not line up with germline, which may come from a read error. CDR3 in amino acids: CASTRDRGQDSNQPQHF. CDR3 coding DNA: TGTGCTAGCACCCGGGACAGGGGGCAAGATAGCAATCAGCCCCAGCATTTT. The chain couples TRBV7-7 to TRBJ1-5; 12 nucleotides line up with TRBD1. The germline V gene has CDR1 SSHAT and CDR2 FNYEAQ (reference sequence). This CDR3 spans 17 amino acids.

Written as DNA, the CDR3 is TGTGCCAGCAGCTTAGTCGCTTGGGGGCCCTACAATGAGCAGTTCTTC. Protein product: CASSLVAWGPYNEQFF. The chain links TRBV13 to TRBJ2-1, with D tentatively TRBD1 (6 bases). CDR1 and CDR2 from the germline V gene are PRHDT and FYEKMQ (reference sequence). The CDR3 is 16 residues long. The V gene lost 1 base and the J gene lost 2 bases, with 12 bases spanning the gap. Full variable domain (outside the CDR3, taken from reference TRBV13 and TRBJ2-1): AAGVIQSPRHLIKEKRETATLKCYPIPRHDTVYWYQQGPGQDPQFLISFYEKMQSDKGSIPDRFSAQQFSDYHSELNMSSLELGDSALYFCASSLVAWGPYNEQFFGPGTRLTVL.

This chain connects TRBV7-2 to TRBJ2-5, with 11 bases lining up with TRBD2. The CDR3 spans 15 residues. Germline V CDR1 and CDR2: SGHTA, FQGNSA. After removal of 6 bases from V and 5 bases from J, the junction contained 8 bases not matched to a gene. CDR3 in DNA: TGTGCCAGCAGGACCTCTAGCGGGGGGCGTGAGACCCAGTACTTC. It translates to CASRTSSGGRETQYF.

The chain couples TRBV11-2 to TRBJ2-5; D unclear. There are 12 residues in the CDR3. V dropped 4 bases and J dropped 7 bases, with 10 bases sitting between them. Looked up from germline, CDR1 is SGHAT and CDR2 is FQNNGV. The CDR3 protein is CASSYPPGTQYF. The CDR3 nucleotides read TGTGCCAGCAGCTACCCCCCAGGGACCCAGTACTTC. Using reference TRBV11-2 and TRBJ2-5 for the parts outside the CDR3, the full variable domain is EAGVAQSPRYKIIEKRQSVAFWCNPISGHATLYWYQQILGQGPKLLIQFQNNGVVDDSQLPKDRFSAERLKGVDSTLKIQPAKLEDSAVYLCASSYPPGTQYFGPGTRLLVL.

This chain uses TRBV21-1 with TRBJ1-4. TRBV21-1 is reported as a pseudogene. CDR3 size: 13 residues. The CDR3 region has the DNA TGTGCCAGCAGCGTCCACTTGGGGTGGGAGGGGACGTTT. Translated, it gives CASSVHLGWEGTF.

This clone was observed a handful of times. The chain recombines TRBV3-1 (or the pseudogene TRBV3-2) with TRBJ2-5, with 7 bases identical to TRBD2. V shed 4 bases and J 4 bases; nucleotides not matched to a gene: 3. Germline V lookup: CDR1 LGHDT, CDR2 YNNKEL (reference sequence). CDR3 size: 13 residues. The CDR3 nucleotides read TGTGCCAGCAGCCCATGGGGGGGAGAGACCCAGTACTTC. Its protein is CASSPWGGETQYF.

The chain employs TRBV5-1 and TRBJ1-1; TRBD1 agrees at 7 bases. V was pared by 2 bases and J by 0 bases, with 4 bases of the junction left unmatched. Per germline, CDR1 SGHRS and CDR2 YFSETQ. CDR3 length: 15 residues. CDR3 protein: CASSFWTGVNTEAFF. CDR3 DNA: TGCGCCAGCAGCTTCTGGACAGGAGTGAACACTGAAGCTTTCTTT.

The CDR3 is CASSGEGGAESPLHF. In DNA, the CDR3 is TGTGCCAGCAGTGGGGAAGGGGGGGCAGAATCACCCCTCCACTTT. The rearrangement joins TRBV7-9 to TRBJ1-6; D may be TRBD1 (6 bases). CDR3 length: 15 amino acids. Trimming left V 6 bases short and J 10 bases short, with 19 bases between. In germline, CDR1 is SEHNR, CDR2 FQNEAQ (reference sequence). Complete variable domain (other parts from reference TRBV7-9 and TRBJ1-6): DTGVSQNPRHKITKRGQNVTFRCDPISEHNRLYWYRQTLGQGPEFLTYFQNEAQLEKSRLLSDRFSAERPKGSFSTLEIQRTEQGDSAMYLCASSGEGGAESPLHFGNGTRLTVT.

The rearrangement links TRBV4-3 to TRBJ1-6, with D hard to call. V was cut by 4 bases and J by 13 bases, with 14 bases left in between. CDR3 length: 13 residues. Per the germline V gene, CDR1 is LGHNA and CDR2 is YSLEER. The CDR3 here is CASSPNSRVPLHF. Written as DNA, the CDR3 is TGCGCCAGCAGCCCGAACAGCCGCGTGCCCCTCCACTTT.

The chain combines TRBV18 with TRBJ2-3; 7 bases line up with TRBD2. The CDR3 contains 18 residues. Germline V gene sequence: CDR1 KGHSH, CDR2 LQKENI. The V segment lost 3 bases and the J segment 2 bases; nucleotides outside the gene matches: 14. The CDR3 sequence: CASSPLPGLAEPTDTQYF. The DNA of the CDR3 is TGTGCCAGCTCACCCCTCCCCGGGCTAGCGGAACCCACAGATACGCAGTATTTT.

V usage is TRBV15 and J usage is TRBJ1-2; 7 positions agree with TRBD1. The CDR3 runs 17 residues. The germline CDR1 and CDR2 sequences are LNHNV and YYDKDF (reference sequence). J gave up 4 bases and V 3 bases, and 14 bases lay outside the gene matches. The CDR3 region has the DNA TGTGCCACCAGCAGGTATGAACAACAGGGGATCGCCTATGGCTACACCTTC. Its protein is CATSRYEQQGIAYGYTF.